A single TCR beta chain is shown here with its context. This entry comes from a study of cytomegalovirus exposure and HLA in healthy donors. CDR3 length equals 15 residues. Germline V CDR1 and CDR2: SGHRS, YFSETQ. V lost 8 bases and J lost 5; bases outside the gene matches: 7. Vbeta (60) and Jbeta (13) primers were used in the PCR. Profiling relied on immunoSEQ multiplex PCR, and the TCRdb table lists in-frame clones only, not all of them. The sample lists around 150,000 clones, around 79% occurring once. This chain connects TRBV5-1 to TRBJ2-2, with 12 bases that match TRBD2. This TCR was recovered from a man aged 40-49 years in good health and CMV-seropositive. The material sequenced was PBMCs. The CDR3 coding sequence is TGCGCCAGTCAAACAGGGACTAGCGGGACCGGGGAGCTGTTTTTT. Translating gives CASQTGTSGTGELFF. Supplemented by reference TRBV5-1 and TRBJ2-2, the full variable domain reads KAGVTQTPRYLIKTRGQQVTLSCSPISGHRSVSWYQQTPGQGLQFLFEYFSETQRNKGNFPGRFSGRQFSNSRSEMNVSTLELGDSALYLCASQTGTSGTGELFFGEGSRLTVL.